The 20 T cell receptor beta chains below were found in one sample sequenced in a study of shared clonotypes between healthy human individuals. Profiling relied on immunoSEQ multiplex PCR, and the TCRdb table lists in-frame clones only, not all of them. The sample consists of some 2,000,000 clones, 95% of them appearing once. The sample was naive CD4+ T cells sorted from blood. Subset given: CD45RA+ positively selected. These receptors were obtained from a man between 18 and 35 years old in good health.

The genes are TRBV28 and TRBJ2-7; D unresolved. V lost 6 bases to trimming and J lost 7 bases, with 19 bases between them. This CDR3 region has 14 residues. CDR1 is MDHEN, CDR2 SYDVKM, per germline. Here the CDR3 DNA reads TGTGCCAGCAGAAGTTCGGGTTCCACCGGTGAGCAGTACTTC. Translated: CASRSSGSTGEQYF.

CDR3 residues: CATSRGLSGGTTDTQYF. CDR3 in DNA: TGTGCCACCAGCAGAGGCCTTAGCGGGGGGACCACAGATACGCAGTATTTT. This chain uses TRBV15 with TRBJ2-3; 10 nucleotides agree with TRBD2. The trim removed 1 base at V and 2 bases at J, leaving 6 bases unmatched. Germline values: CDR1 LNHNV, CDR2 YYDKDF (reference sequence). CDR3 length: 17 residues.

The V gene is TRBV5-1, the J gene TRBJ2-3; D unclear. The CDR3 has 17 amino acids. V was pared by 0 bases and J by 0 bases, with 14 bases between. Per germline, CDR1 SGHRS and CDR2 YFSETQ. This CDR3 is CASSLGNTPSSTDTQYF. For the CDR3, the DNA is TGCGCCAGCAGCTTGGGCAATACGCCATCTAGCACAGATACGCAGTATTTT.

V usage is TRBV7-9 and J usage is TRBJ1-4, with 7 bases fitting TRBD1. This CDR3 has 14 residues. V shed 5 bases and J 8 bases; nucleotides not matched to a gene: 8. Germline-derived CDR1 and CDR2 are SEHNR and FQNEAQ (reference sequence). The CDR3 protein is CASSEEGAAEKLFF. The CDR3 nucleotides are TGTGCCAGCAGCGAAGAGGGGGCCGCGGAAAAACTGTTTTTT.

V and J are TRBV6-1 and TRBJ2-7, with D possibly called TRBD1 or TRBD2 (5 bases each). V gave up 5 bases and J gave up 5 bases, with 13 bases separating them. The CDR3 covers 13 residues. The germline CDR1 and CDR2 sequences are MNHNS and SASEGT. The CDR3, as DNA: TGTGCCAGCAGTCGGGGACCACCGAACGAGCAGTACTTC. Its protein product is CASSRGPPNEQYF.

Comment on this clone: The identical CDR3 is also encoded by other nucleotide sequences in the sample. The rearrangement joins TRBV19 to TRBJ1-1; no definite D call. CDR3 length equals 14 residues. Germline V CDR1 and CDR2: LNHDA, SQIVND (reference sequence). With 0 bases removed from V and 2 bases from J, the gap between germline ends came to 7 bases. CDR3 nucleotide sequence: TGTGCCAGTAGTATAGAGGCCGGTAACACTGAAGCTTTCTTT. This translates into CASSIEAGNTEAFF.

The chain carries TRBV25-1 and TRBJ1-1; TRBD1 might be the D (5 bases). Per germline, CDR1 MGHDK and CDR2 SYGVNS. Trimming took 7 bases from V and 0 from J, leaving 12 bases between them. This CDR3 has 14 amino acids. The CDR3 is CASKDMGVNTEAFF. DNA for the CDR3: TGTGCCAGCAAAGATATGGGGGTGAACACTGAAGCTTTCTTT.

The V and J genes are TRBV5-1 and TRBJ2-1; D might be TRBD2 (6 bases). There are 13 residues in the CDR3. Trimming pared 9 bases from V and 7 bases from J, leaving 17 bases between. Germline values: CDR1 SGHRS, CDR2 YFSETQ. The CDR3 sequence: CATGSASGNEQFF. The CDR3 DNA is TGCGCCACCGGGAGTGCGAGTGGGAATGAGCAGTTCTTC.

This clone was detected only once. This rearrangement joins TRBV5-1 to TRBJ2-4; 7 bases match TRBD1. The CDR3 covers 13 residues. Germline CDR1 SGHRS, CDR2 YFSETQ. Losses at the gene ends were 4 bases for V and 5 bases for J; bases not matched to a gene: 3. The chain's CDR3 is CASSGQVQNIQYF. The CDR3 DNA sequence: TGCGCCAGCAGCGGACAGGTCCAAAACATTCAGTACTTC.

The chain's CDR3 is CASSYSTVANYGYTF. CDR3 sequence (DNA): TGTGCCAGCAGTTATTCGACAGTAGCTAACTATGGCTACACCTTC. The chain is built from TRBV6-5 and TRBJ1-2; weak D call: TRBD1 (5 bases). The CDR3 runs to 15 residues. Per the germline V gene, CDR1 is MNHEY and CDR2 is SVGAGI. The V end lost 3 bases, the J end lost 0 bases, and 11 bases lay between the germline ends.

This clone has a single count. The genes are TRBV19 and TRBJ1-3; D possibly corresponds to TRBD1 (5 bases). The CDR3 covers 14 residues. Trimming cost V 6 bases and J 0 bases, with 9 bases left between them. CDR1 and CDR2 (germline): LNHDA, SQIVND (reference sequence). The CDR3 sequence is CASRGTGSGNTIYF. CDR3 in DNA: TGTGCCAGTAGAGGGACCGGCTCTGGAAACACCATATATTTT.

The chain employs TRBV7-8 and TRBJ1-5; 8 bases are shared with TRBD1. Germline V gene lookup returns CDR1 SGHVS and CDR2 FQNEAQ. The V segment lost 0 bases and the J segment 5 bases; nucleotides outside the gene matches: 0. The CDR3 length is 14 residues. CDR3 loop: CASSLADRDQPQHF. The DNA of the CDR3 is TGTGCCAGCAGCTTAGCGGACAGGGATCAGCCCCAGCATTTT.

This clone was observed a single time. The chain employs TRBV28 and TRBJ2-2; 8 bases are a match to TRBD1. After removal of 6 bases from V and 3 bases from J, the junction contained 15 bases not matched to a gene. CDR1 and CDR2 from the germline V gene are MDHEN and SYDVKM. This CDR3 spans 18 amino acids. The DNA of the CDR3 is TGTGCCAGCAGCCTCTACAACAGGGGGAAGAGTCACACCGGGGAGCTGTTTTTT. Amino acid sequence: CASSLYNRGKSHTGELFF.

This clone was detected only once. The chain joins TRBV11-3 to TRBJ2-1; 7 bases line up with TRBD2. The germline V gene has CDR1 SGHNT and CDR2 YENEEA. CDR3 length equals 15 residues. V dropped 5 bases and J dropped 6; count of bases not matched to a gene: 10. The CDR3 sequence is CASSPRAGTINEQFF. The CDR3 nucleotides are TGTGCCAGCAGCCCTAGGGCCGGGACTATCAATGAGCAGTTCTTC. Combining the CDR3 with reference TRBV11-3 and TRBJ2-1 gives the whole variable domain EAGVVQSPRYKIIEKKQPVAFWCNPISGHNTLYWYLQNLGQGPELLIRYENEEAVDDSQLPKDRFSAERLKGVDSTLKIQPAELGDSAVYLCASSPRAGTINEQFFGPGTRLTVL.

The J gene is TRBJ2-3, the V gene TRBV18; 10 positions agree with TRBD2. There are 15 residues in the CDR3. Per germline, CDR1 KGHSH and CDR2 LQKENI. After removal of 5 bases from V and 4 bases from J, the junction contained 6 bases not matched to a gene. The CDR3, as DNA: TGTGCCAGCTCATCAGCGGGGGGGCCGGCAGATACGCAGTATTTT. It translates to CASSSAGGPADTQYF. Filled out from reference TRBV18 and TRBJ2-3, the complete variable domain reads NAGVMQNPRHLVRRRGQEARLRCSPMKGHSHVYWYRQLPEEGLKFMVYLQKENIIDESGMPKERFSAEFPKEGPSILRIQQVVRGDSAAYFCASSSAGGPADTQYFGPGTRLTVL.

The genes are TRBV28 and TRBJ1-1; 9 positions agree with TRBD1. V was clipped by 7 bases and J by 5 bases; unmatched bases: 14. The CDR3 runs to 16 residues. Germline assignment: CDR1 MDHEN and CDR2 SYDVKM. The CDR3 DNA reads as TGTGCCAGCAACCCAGCCCCGGGACAGGGAGGGACTGAAGCTTTCTTT. Translated: CASNPAPGQGGTEAFF.

The chain links TRBV5-1 to TRBJ1-1; 9 bases are a match to TRBD1. From germline, CDR1 is SGHRS and CDR2 YFSETQ. The junction had 5 bases not matched to a gene; V was cut back by 1 base and J by 1 base. The CDR3 runs 16 residues. The DNA of the CDR3 is TGCGCCAGCAGCTTGCCGGGACAGGGATCGAACACTGAAGCTTTCTTT. It codes for CASSLPGQGSNTEAFF.

The chain is built from TRBV27 and TRBJ1-6; 8 nucleotides agree with TRBD1. V dropped 5 bases and J dropped 1; count of bases not matched to a gene: 4. Germline CDR1 reads MNHEY; CDR2 reads SMNVEV (reference sequence). This CDR3 region has 16 residues. CDR3 region: CASSPQGGSYNSPLHF. CDR3 nucleotide sequence: TGTGCCAGCAGTCCACAGGGGGGGTCCTATAATTCACCCCTCCACTTT.

This clone was recorded once. The chain uses TRBV6-1 and TRBJ1-6, with 8 bases fitting TRBD1. Germline V gene lookup returns CDR1 MNHNS and CDR2 SASEGT. The length of the CDR3 is 15 residues. V shed 6 bases and J 7 bases; nucleotides not matched to a gene: 8. Here the CDR3 DNA reads TGTGCCAGCAGGACCAAGGGACAGGAAAATTCACCCCTCCACTTT. As protein: CASRTKGQENSPLHF.

The J gene is TRBJ2-4, the V gene TRBV15, with a weak D call TRBD1 (6 bases). The CDR3 extends over 15 amino acids. The germline V gene has CDR1 LNHNV and CDR2 YYDKDF (reference sequence). Trimming removed 0 bases from V and 14 bases from J, with 20 bases in between. The CDR3, as DNA: TGTGCCACCAGCAGAGATATAAGCCCAGGGGTCACCGAGTACTTC. Translating it yields CATSRDISPGVTEYF.